This is a list of T cell receptor beta chains from one sample in a study of T cell changes during pregnancy in multiple sclerosis. Libraries were prepared by immunoSEQ multiplex PCR; TCRdb keeps only in-frame clonotypes and omits some of them. The profile shows about 75,000 clones, 94% of them singletons. The sequences come from CD4+ T cells from peripheral blood mononuclear cells, collected after pregnancy. The receptors derive from a female donor with multiple sclerosis, enrolled in a pregnancy study. CDR3s include the opening cysteine and the closing phenylalanine or tryptophan. Fields, in order: CDR3 DNA, CDR3 protein, V gene, J gene, D gene, clone size. D genes are given only for firm matches. Only some rows state a clone size, as once, few, many or a class for expanded clones.

CDR3 DNA: TGTGCCAGCAGCTCTTCAGGGGACACAGATACGCAGTATTTT
CDR3 protein: CASSSSGDTDTQYF
V gene: TRBV7-2
J gene: TRBJ2-3
D gene: NA
clone size: NA

CDR3 DNA: TGTGCCAGCAGTTTTTATGGGGGCGCCGCCGATAGCACAGATACGCAGTATTTT
CDR3 protein: CASSFYGGAADSTDTQYF
V gene: TRBV28
J gene: TRBJ2-3
D gene: NA
clone size: NA

CDR3 DNA: TGTGCCAGCAGTTCATCTAGCGGGAGGGCCTCCTACAATGAGCAGTTCTTC
CDR3 protein: CASSSSSGRASYNEQFF
V gene: TRBV11-3
J gene: TRBJ2-1
D gene: TRBD2
clone size: NA

CDR3 DNA: TGTGCCAGCAGGGAACAGGGATTCGACTACGAGCAGTACTTC
CDR3 protein: CASREQGFDYEQYF
V gene: TRBV28
J gene: TRBJ2-7
D gene: NA
clone size: NA

CDR3 DNA: TGCGCCAGCAGCTTGGCTAGCGGGAGTAGCGAGCAGTACTTC
CDR3 protein: CASSLASGSSEQYF
V gene: TRBV5-1
J gene: TRBJ2-7
D gene: TRBD2
clone size: NA

CDR3 DNA: TGTGCCAGCAGTTTACAGGGCAGCTTGGGCACTGAAGCTTTCTTT
CDR3 protein: CASSLQGSLGTEAFF
V gene: TRBV6-5
J gene: TRBJ1-1
D gene: NA
clone size: NA

CDR3 DNA: TGTGCCAGCAGTTACCAACAGGGTATTTACGAGCAGTACTTC
CDR3 protein: CASSYQQGIYEQYF
V gene: TRBV6-6
J gene: TRBJ2-7
D gene: NA
clone size: NA

CDR3 DNA: TGTGCCAGCAGTTTATGGTTTAAGACAGGGGGCATAGACACCATATATTTT
CDR3 protein: CASSLWFKTGGIDTIYF
V gene: TRBV28
J gene: TRBJ1-3
D gene: TRBD1
clone size: NA

CDR3 DNA: TGTGCCACCAGCAACCTACAGGGGGCAGCCTACGAGCAGTACTTC
CDR3 protein: CATSNLQGAAYEQYF
V gene: TRBV15
J gene: TRBJ2-7
D gene: TRBD1
clone size: medium-sized

CDR3 DNA: TGTGCCAGCAGACCCCAAAGGGGAGACAGGGAACCAGATACGCAGTATTTT
CDR3 protein: CASRPQRGDREPDTQYF
V gene: TRBV27
J gene: TRBJ2-3
D gene: TRBD1
clone size: NA

CDR3 DNA: TGTGCCAGCAGTCGGGAACAGGGGAACCTTAACTATGGCTACACCTTC
CDR3 protein: CASSREQGNLNYGYTF
V gene: TRBV2
J gene: TRBJ1-2
D gene: TRBD1
clone size: NA

CDR3 DNA: TGCGCCAGCAGCCTCCGTGCTAGCACCTATATGGATACGCAGTATTTT
CDR3 protein: CASSLRASTYMDTQYF
V gene: TRBV5-1
J gene: TRBJ2-3
D gene: NA
clone size: NA

CDR3 DNA: TGCGCCAGCAGCCCAGGACAGGGCCGGGAAAAACTGTTTTTT
CDR3 protein: CASSPGQGREKLFF
V gene: TRBV5-1
J gene: TRBJ1-4
D gene: TRBD1
clone size: few

CDR3 DNA: TGTGCCAGCAGCCCGTACACTAGCGGGCCTTACAATGAGCAGTTCTTC
CDR3 protein: CASSPYTSGPYNEQFF
V gene: TRBV9
J gene: TRBJ2-1
D gene: TRBD2
clone size: NA

CDR3 DNA: TGTGCCAGCAGTACCGGACTCGCACAAGAGACCCAGTACTTC
CDR3 protein: CASSTGLAQETQYF
V gene: TRBV2
J gene: TRBJ2-5
D gene: NA
clone size: NA

CDR3 DNA: TGTGCCAGCAGCCCGTCGGAAAAGGGGCCAACTAATGAAAAACTGTTTTTT
CDR3 protein: CASSPSEKGPTNEKLFF
V gene: TRBV7-9
J gene: TRBJ1-4
D gene: NA
clone size: NA

CDR3 DNA: TGTGCCAGCAGGGGGGGATATGGCACTGAAGCTTTCTTT
CDR3 protein: CASRGGYGTEAFF
V gene: TRBV6-6
J gene: TRBJ1-1
D gene: NA
clone size: NA

CDR3 DNA: TGTGCCAGCAGCTTTGGGGGGGACACTGAAGCTTTCTTT
CDR3 protein: CASSFGGDTEAFF
V gene: TRBV5-5
J gene: TRBJ1-1
D gene: NA
clone size: NA

CDR3 DNA: TGTGCCAGCAGCCGTTGGAGCACTGAAGCTTTCTTT
CDR3 protein: CASSRWSTEAFF
V gene: TRBV28
J gene: TRBJ1-1
D gene: NA
clone size: NA

CDR3 DNA: TGTGCCAGCAGTGGAGGGCGTTCCTACGAGCAGTACTTC
CDR3 protein: CASSGGRSYEQYF
V gene: TRBV2
J gene: TRBJ2-7
D gene: NA
clone size: NA

CDR3 DNA: TGCGCCAGCAGCTCCGGACAGGCCCCTGCGACGGGAACGAACACCGGGGAGCTGTTTTTT
CDR3 protein: CASSSGQAPATGTNTGELFF
V gene: TRBV5-1
J gene: TRBJ2-2
D gene: TRBD1
clone size: NA

CDR3 DNA: TGCGCCAGCAGTCCGGGACAGGGTCTGGGGGAGCTGTTTTTT
CDR3 protein: CASSPGQGLGELFF
V gene: TRBV10-1
J gene: TRBJ2-2
D gene: TRBD1
clone size: NA

CDR3 DNA: TGTGCCAGCAGTGCAGGGTTGGAGACCCAGTACTTC
CDR3 protein: CASSAGLETQYF
V gene: TRBV28
J gene: TRBJ2-5
D gene: NA
clone size: NA

CDR3 DNA: TGTGCCAGTAGTATGAGTACCTTCTCTGGGGCCAACGTCCTGACTTTC
CDR3 protein: CASSMSTFSGANVLTF
V gene: TRBV19
J gene: TRBJ2-6
D gene: NA
clone size: NA

CDR3 DNA: TGTGCCAGCAGCCCAGTGAAGATTTATAGCAATCAGCCCCAGCATTTT
CDR3 protein: CASSPVKIYSNQPQHF
V gene: TRBV9
J gene: TRBJ1-5
D gene: NA
clone size: NA

CDR3 DNA: TGTGCCAGCAGCCTCGCCCCGACAGGGCGGGACGGAAACACCATATATTTT
CDR3 protein: CASSLAPTGRDGNTIYF
V gene: TRBV28
J gene: TRBJ1-3
D gene: TRBD1
clone size: NA

CDR3 DNA: TGCGCCAGCACCTTAGTACTAGCGGGATCCGACAATGAGCAGTTCTTC
CDR3 protein: CASTLVLAGSDNEQFF
V gene: TRBV5-1
J gene: TRBJ2-1
D gene: TRBD2
clone size: NA

CDR3 DNA: TGTGCCAGTAGTCTCTTAGCGGGAAATGTAGGGGAGCTGTTTTTT
CDR3 protein: CASSLLAGNVGELFF
V gene: TRBV19
J gene: TRBJ2-2
D gene: TRBD2
clone size: NA

CDR3 DNA: TGTGCCAGCAGACCGGGACAGTGGGTTACCTACGAGCAGTACTTC
CDR3 protein: CASRPGQWVTYEQYF
V gene: TRBV27
J gene: TRBJ2-7
D gene: TRBD1
clone size: NA

CDR3 DNA: TGTGCCAGCTCACCCCCGGGACAGGGAAGACGGCAAGAGACCCAGTACTTC
CDR3 protein: CASSPPGQGRRQETQYF
V gene: TRBV18
J gene: TRBJ2-5
D gene: TRBD1
clone size: NA

CDR3 DNA: TGTGCCAGCAGCAAGGGACAGGGGAGCGATACGCAGTATTTT
CDR3 protein: CASSKGQGSDTQYF
V gene: TRBV11-3
J gene: TRBJ2-3
D gene: TRBD1
clone size: NA

CDR3 DNA: TGTGCCAGTAGTCCCATGGGGCGGTCGACAGATACGCAGTATTTT
CDR3 protein: CASSPMGRSTDTQYF
V gene: TRBV19
J gene: TRBJ2-3
D gene: NA
clone size: NA

CDR3 DNA: TGTGCCAGCAGAATGACTAGCGGGGCCGGGGAGCTGTTTTTT
CDR3 protein: CASRMTSGAGELFF
V gene: TRBV6-5
J gene: TRBJ2-2
D gene: TRBD2
clone size: NA

CDR3 DNA: TGTGCCAGCAGTATGACAGGGGTAGCAGATACGCAGTATTTT
CDR3 protein: CASSMTGVADTQYF
V gene: TRBV28
J gene: TRBJ2-3
D gene: TRBD1
clone size: NA

CDR3 DNA: TGTGCCAGCAGCTTAGGTCGGGTGGGAGAGGTTACAGATACGCAGTATTTT
CDR3 protein: CASSLGRVGEVTDTQYF
V gene: TRBV7-2
J gene: TRBJ2-3
D gene: NA
clone size: NA

CDR3 DNA: TGTGCTAGCAGCCCACGACTAGCGGTTCGCAATGAGCAGTTCTTC
CDR3 protein: CASSPRLAVRNEQFF
V gene: TRBV7-7
J gene: TRBJ2-1
D gene: TRBD2
clone size: few

CDR3 DNA: TGTGCCAGCAGTTACGTGGCGGGAGTGGTAGAGACCCAGTACTTC
CDR3 protein: CASSYVAGVVETQYF
V gene: TRBV6-5
J gene: TRBJ2-5
D gene: TRBD2
clone size: NA

CDR3 DNA: TGTGCCACCATACCGACAGGGGTTAATAGCAATCAGCCCCAGCATTTT
CDR3 protein: CATIPTGVNSNQPQHF
V gene: TRBV28
J gene: TRBJ1-5
D gene: TRBD1
clone size: NA

CDR3 DNA: TGCGCCAGCAGCCCCGGGACAGGGAATGAGCAGTTCTTC
CDR3 protein: CASSPGTGNEQFF
V gene: TRBV5-1
J gene: TRBJ2-1
D gene: TRBD1
clone size: NA

CDR3 DNA: TGTGCCAGCAGCCTGGGACAGGCCCAGCCCCAGCATTTT
CDR3 protein: CASSLGQAQPQHF
V gene: TRBV4-2
J gene: TRBJ1-5
D gene: TRBD1
clone size: NA

CDR3 DNA: TGTGCCAGCAGTTACGGGACAGGGGTTCGCAATGAGCAGTTCTTC
CDR3 protein: CASSYGTGVRNEQFF
V gene: TRBV6-5
J gene: TRBJ2-1
D gene: TRBD1
clone size: NA

CDR3 DNA: TGTGCCACCAAGGGACAGGGCCTCGTCGAGCAGTACTTC
CDR3 protein: CATKGQGLVEQYF
V gene: TRBV19
J gene: TRBJ2-7
D gene: TRBD1
clone size: NA